The clone carrying this TCR beta chain has a handful of counts. Its antigen is not known. The data stem from a study of Graves' ophthalmopathy and Graves' hyperthyroidism. Across the study: The study drew peripheral blood at initial diagnosis, before any treatment.

Germline values: CDR1 SEHNR, CDR2 FQNEAQ (reference sequence). The CDR3 totals 16 residues. With V trimmed by 3 bases and J by 5 bases, 11 bases remained unmatched. RNA transcripts were the source from which TCR beta CDR3 regions were amplified. First-round RT-PCR used HTBI primers; second-round multiplex PCR followed. One entry per CDR3 protein, called by TCRdb with MiXCR from the multiplex PCR reads. The repertoire holds about 740,000 distinct CDR3 sequences, with 40% as singletons. General study findings and limits: Blood also contained most of the expanded thyroid clonotypes above 0.001 frequency.

The specimen was peripheral blood. V and J are TRBV7-9 and TRBJ2-7, with TRBD2 identical over 9 bases. The sequence was obtained from an adult man with Graves' ophthalmopathy. This CDR3 reads CASSFSRLSGSHEQYF. In DNA form, the CDR3 reads TGTGCCAGCAGCTTTAGTCGACTTAGCGGGAGTCACGAGCAGTACTTC.